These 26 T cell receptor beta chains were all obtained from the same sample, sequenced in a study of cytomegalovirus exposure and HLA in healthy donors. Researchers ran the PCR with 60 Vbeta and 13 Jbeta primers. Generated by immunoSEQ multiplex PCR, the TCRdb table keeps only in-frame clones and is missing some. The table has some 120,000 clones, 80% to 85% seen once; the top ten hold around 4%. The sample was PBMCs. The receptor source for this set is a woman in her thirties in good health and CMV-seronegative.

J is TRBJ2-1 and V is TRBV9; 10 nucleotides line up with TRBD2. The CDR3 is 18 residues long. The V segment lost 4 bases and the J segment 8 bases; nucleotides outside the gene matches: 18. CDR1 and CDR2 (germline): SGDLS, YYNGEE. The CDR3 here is CASSPTPQSGRAYYEQFF. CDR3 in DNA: TGTGCCAGCAGCCCAACACCCCAAAGCGGGAGGGCTTACTATGAGCAGTTCTTC.

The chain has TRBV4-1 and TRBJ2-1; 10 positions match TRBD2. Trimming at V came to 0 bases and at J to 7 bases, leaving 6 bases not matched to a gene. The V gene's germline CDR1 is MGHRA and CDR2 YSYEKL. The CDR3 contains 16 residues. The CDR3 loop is CASSQDPSGSRNEQFF. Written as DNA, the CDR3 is TGCGCCAGCAGCCAAGATCCTAGCGGGAGTAGGAATGAGCAGTTCTTC.

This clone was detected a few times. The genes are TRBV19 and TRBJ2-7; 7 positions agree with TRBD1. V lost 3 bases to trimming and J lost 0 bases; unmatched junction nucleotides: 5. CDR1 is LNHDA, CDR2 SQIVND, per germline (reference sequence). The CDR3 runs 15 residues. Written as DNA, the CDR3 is TGTGCCAGTAGTATCTTGGGACAGCCCTCCTACGAGCAGTACTTC. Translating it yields CASSILGQPSYEQYF.

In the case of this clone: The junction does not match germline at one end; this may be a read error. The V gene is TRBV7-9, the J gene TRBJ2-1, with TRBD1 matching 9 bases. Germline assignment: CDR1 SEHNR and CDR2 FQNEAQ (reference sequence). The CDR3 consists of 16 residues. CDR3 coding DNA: TGTTCCAGCAGCTCGAACAGGGGGCAAAGTTACAATGAGCAGTTCTTC. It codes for CSSSSNRGQSYNEQFF.

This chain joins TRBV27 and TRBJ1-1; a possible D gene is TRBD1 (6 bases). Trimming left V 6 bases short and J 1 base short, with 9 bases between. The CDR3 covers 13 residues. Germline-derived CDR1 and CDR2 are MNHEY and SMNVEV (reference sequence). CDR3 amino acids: CASSLQGNTEAFF. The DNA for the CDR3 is TGTGCCAGCAGCCTACAGGGGAACACTGAAGCTTTCTTT.

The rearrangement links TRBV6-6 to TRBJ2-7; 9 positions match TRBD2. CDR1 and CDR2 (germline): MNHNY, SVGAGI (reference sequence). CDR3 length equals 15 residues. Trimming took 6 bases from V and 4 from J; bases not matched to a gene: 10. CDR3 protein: CASSPSAGGSYEQYF. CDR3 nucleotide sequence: TGTGCCAGCAGCCCGTCAGCGGGAGGCAGTTACGAGCAGTACTTC.

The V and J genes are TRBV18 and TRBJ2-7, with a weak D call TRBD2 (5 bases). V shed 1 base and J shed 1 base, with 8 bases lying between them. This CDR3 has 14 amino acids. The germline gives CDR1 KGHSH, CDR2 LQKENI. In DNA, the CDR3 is TGTGCCAGCTCACCACAAAGAGGGTCCTACGAGCAGTACTTC. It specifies CASSPQRGSYEQYF.

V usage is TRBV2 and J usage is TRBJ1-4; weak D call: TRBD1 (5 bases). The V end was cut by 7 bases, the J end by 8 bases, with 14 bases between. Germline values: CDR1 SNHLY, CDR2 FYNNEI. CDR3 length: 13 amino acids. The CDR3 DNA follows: TGTGCCAGCATAGGGGAAGACCCAGAAAAACTGTTTTTT. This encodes CASIGEDPEKLFF.

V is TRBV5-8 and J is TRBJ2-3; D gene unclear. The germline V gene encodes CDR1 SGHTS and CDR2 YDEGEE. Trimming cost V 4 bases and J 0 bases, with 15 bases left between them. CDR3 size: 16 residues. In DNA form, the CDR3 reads TGTGCCAGCAGCAACGGCTACGGGTCAAGCACAGATACGCAGTATTTT. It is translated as CASSNGYGSSTDTQYF.

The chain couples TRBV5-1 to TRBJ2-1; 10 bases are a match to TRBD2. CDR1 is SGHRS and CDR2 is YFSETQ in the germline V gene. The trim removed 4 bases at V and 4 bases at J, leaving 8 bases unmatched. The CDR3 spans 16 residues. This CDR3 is CASSAANSGRYNEQFF. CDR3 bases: TGCGCCAGCAGCGCCGCGAATAGCGGGAGGTACAATGAGCAGTTCTTC.

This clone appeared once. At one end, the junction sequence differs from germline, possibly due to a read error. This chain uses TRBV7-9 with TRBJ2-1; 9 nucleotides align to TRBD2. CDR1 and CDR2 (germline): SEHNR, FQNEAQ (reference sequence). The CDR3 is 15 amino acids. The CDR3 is CSSSLLSGSNNEQFF. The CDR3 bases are TGTTCCAGCAGCTTACTTAGCGGGAGTAATAATGAGCAGTTCTTC.

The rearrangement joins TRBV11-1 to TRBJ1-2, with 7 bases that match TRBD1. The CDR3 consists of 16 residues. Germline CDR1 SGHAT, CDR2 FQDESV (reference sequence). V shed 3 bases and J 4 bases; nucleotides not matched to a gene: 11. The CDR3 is CASSFNRDRTFYGYTF. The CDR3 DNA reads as TGTGCCAGCAGCTTCAACCGGGACAGAACCTTCTATGGCTACACCTTC.

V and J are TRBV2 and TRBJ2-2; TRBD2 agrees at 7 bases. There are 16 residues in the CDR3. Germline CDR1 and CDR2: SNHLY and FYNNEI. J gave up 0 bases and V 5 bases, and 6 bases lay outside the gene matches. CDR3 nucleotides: TGTGCCAGCAGTTCTAGCGGACCCGCGAACACCGGGGAGCTGTTTTTT. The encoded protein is CASSSSGPANTGELFF.

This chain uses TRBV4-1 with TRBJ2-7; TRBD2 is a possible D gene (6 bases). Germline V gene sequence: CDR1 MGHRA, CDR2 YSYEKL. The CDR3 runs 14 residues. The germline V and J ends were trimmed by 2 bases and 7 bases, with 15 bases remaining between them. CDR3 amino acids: CASSQQSGVGEQYF. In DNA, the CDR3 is TGCGCCAGCAGCCAACAATCGGGAGTGGGTGAGCAGTACTTC.

This chain's CDR3 is CASRREWSTDTQYF. CDR3 DNA: TGTGCCAGCAGAAGGGAGTGGAGCACAGATACGCAGTATTTT. The genes are TRBV19 and TRBJ2-3, with TRBD2 as a possible D gene (5 bases). Looked up from germline, CDR1 is LNHDA and CDR2 is SQIVND (reference sequence). The V gene lost 9 bases and the J gene lost 0 bases, with 13 bases spanning the gap. The CDR3 is 14 residues long.

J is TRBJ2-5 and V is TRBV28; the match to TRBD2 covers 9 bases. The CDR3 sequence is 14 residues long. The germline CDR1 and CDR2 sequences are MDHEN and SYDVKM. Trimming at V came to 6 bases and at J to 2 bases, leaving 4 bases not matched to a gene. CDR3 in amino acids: CASRSGGNQETQYF. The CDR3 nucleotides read TGTGCCAGCAGAAGCGGGGGGAATCAAGAGACCCAGTACTTC.

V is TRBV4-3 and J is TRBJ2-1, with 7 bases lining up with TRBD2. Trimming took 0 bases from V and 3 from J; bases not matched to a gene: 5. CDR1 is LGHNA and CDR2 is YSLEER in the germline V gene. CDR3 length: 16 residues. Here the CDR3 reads CASSQDAGVGYNEQFF. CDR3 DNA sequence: TGCGCCAGCAGCCAAGATGCGGGAGTTGGCTACAATGAGCAGTTCTTC.

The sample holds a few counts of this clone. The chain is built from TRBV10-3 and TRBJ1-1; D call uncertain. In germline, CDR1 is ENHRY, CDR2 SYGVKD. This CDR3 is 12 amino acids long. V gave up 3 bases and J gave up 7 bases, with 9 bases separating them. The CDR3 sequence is CAISDGVDEAFF. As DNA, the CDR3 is TGTGCCATCAGTGACGGTGTAGATGAAGCTTTCTTT.

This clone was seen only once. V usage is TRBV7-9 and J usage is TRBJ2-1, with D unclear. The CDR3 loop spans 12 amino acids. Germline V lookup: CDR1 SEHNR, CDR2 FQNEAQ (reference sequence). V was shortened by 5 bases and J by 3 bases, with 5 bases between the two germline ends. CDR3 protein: CASSPNYNEQFF. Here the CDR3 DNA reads TGTGCCAGCAGCCCCAACTACAATGAGCAGTTCTTC.

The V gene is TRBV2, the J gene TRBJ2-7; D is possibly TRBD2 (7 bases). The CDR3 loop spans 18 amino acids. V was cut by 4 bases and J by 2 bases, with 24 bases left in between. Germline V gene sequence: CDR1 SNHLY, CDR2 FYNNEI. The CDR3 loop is CASSGGGGPKLGTYEQYF. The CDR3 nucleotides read TGTGCCAGCAGTGGGGGGGGCGGACCAAAATTGGGGACCTACGAGCAGTACTTC.

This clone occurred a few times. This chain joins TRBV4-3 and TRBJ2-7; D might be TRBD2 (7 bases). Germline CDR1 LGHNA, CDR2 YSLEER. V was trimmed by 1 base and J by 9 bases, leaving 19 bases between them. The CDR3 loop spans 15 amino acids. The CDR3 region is CASSQVGGGPRRQYF. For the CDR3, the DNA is TGCGCCAGCAGCCAAGTCGGCGGGGGCCCGAGGCGGCAGTACTTC.

The CDR3 here is CASSMDSGRGSYEQYF. As DNA, the CDR3 is TGTGCCAGTAGTATGGATAGCGGGAGAGGCTCGTACGAGCAGTACTTC. J is TRBJ2-7 and V is TRBV19; 9 bases line up with TRBD2. Trimming took 3 bases from V and 4 from J; bases not matched to a gene: 10. Germline V gene data show CDR1 as LNHDA and CDR2 as SQIVND (reference sequence). The CDR3 totals 16 residues.

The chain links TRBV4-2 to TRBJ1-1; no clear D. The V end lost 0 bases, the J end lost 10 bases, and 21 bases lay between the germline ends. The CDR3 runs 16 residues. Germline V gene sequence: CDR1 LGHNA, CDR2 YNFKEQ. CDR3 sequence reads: CASSQDPLQAEGTAFF. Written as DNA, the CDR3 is TGTGCCAGCAGCCAAGATCCACTGCAGGCCGAAGGAACAGCTTTCTTT.

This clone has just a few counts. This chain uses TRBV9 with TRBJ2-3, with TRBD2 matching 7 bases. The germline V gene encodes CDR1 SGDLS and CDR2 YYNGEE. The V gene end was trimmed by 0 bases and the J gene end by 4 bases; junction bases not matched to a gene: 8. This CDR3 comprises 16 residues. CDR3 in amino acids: CASSVARGSSADTQYF. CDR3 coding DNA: TGTGCCAGCAGCGTAGCCCGCGGGAGCTCCGCAGATACGCAGTATTTT.

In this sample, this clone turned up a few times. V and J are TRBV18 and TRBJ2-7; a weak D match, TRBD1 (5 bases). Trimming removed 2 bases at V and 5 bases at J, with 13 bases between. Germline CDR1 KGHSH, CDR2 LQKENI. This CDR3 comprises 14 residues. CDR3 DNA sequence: TGTGCCAGCTCACCAGAGGCAGGGTTCGACGAGCAGTACTTC. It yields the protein CASSPEAGFDEQYF.

The CDR3 bases are TGCACCAGCAGCCAAAAGAGACTAGCGGGGGGGAGGGGCGAGCAGTACTTC. This translates into CTSSQKRLAGGRGEQYF. The rearrangement links TRBV1 to TRBJ2-7; TRBD2, the table's D call, lacks a check against the DNA. TRBV1 is an annotated pseudogene. This CDR3 comprises 17 residues.